This T cell receptor beta chain originates from a study of response to subunit inactivated influenza vaccine. The germline CDR1 and CDR2 sequences are MNHEY and SVGEGT. Trimming at V came to 2 bases and at J to 12 bases, leaving 7 bases not matched to a gene. This CDR3 has 13 amino acids. TCRdb called the RT-PCR reads again in MiXCR, with one record for every CDR3 protein. The table has about 160,000 distinct CDR3 sequences, 9.5% to 13% seen once. The sequences come from non-naive T cells sorted from PBMCs, collected roughly 46 days after vaccination. The origin of this receptor is a man aged 45-65 years who received an inactivated influenza vaccine. V usage is TRBV6-2 or TRBV6-3 and J usage is TRBJ2-1, with 7 bases lining up with TRBD1. CDR3 nucleotide sequence: TGTGCCAGCAGTTACAGGGGGCAAAGGGGGCAGTTCTTC. Its protein product is CASSYRGQRGQFF.